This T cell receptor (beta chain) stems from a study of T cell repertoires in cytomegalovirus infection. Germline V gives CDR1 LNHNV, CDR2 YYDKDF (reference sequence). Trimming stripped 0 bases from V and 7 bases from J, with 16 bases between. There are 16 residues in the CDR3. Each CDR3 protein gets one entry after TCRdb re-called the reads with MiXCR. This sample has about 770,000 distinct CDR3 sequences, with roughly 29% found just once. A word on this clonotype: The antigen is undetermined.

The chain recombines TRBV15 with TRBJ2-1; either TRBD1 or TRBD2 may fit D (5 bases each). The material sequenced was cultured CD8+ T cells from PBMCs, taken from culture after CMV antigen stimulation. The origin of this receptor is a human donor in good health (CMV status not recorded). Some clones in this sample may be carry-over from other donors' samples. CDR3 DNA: TGTGCCACCAGCAGAGATGGCCGGGACCCCTGGAATGAGCAGTTCTTC. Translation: CATSRDGRDPWNEQFF.